This T cell receptor beta chain originates from a study of identifying expanded T cells in peripheral blood. Collection occurred without any documented infections or immune events in donors. The protocol was immunoSEQ multiplex PCR, while the TCRdb copy is restricted to in-frame clones and leaves out a portion. The table records about 84,000 clones, approximately 86% of them present only once. Study outcomes and limitations: Over approximately two and four weeks, about 15 and 19 clones changed, versus approximately 1.2 between replicates. Variance in clone template counts between approximately two-week samples significantly increased with total template count across all healthy donors.

Remarks on this clone: The target antigen is unknown.

The CDR3 sequence is 14 residues long. V gave up 5 bases and J gave up 8 bases; unmatched junction bases: 8. CDR1 and CDR2 from the germline V gene are WNHNN and SYGVQD (reference sequence). The sequence was obtained from a person aged 18 to 69 in good health. The J gene is TRBJ2-1, the V gene TRBV10-1; 8 nucleotides match TRBD1. The sequencing sample was made of blood. This chain's CDR3 is CASSLGQGRDEQFF. The CDR3 DNA reads TGCGCCAGCAGTCTAGGACAGGGAAGGGATGAGCAGTTCTTC.